A single sample is the source of the 29 T cell receptor beta chains below, sequenced in a study of OX40 agonist ivuxolimab in advanced cancers. Assay: immunoSEQ multiplex PCR; the TCRdb copy retains only in-frame clones and omits some. The repertoire consists of about 69,000 clones, with 80% occurring once and the leading ten covering 2% to 2.5%. The specimen comprised CD4+ or CD8+ T cells sorted from blood, sampled in a trial of the OX40 agonist ivuxolimab. These receptors were taken from an adult with an advanced solid tumor such as melanoma, head and neck, liver or kidney cancer.

The genes are TRBV9 and TRBJ2-2; D not certain. CDR3 size: 16 residues. Germline CDR1 and CDR2: SGDLS and YYNGEE. The V and J ends lost 3 bases and 3 bases respectively, with 15 bases between them. The CDR3, as DNA: TGTGCCAGCAGCGCCCCGGCCGGCAGTGACACCGGGGAGCTGTTTTTT. Protein product: CASSAPAGSDTGELFF.

V gene TRBV19 combines with J gene TRBJ2-5, with 7 bases that match TRBD2. Germline V gene lookup returns CDR1 LNHDA and CDR2 SQIVND (reference sequence). J was trimmed by 1 base and V by 4 bases; bases with no gene match: 6. This CDR3 is built from 15 residues. CDR3 amino acids: CASSRGGDPQETQYF. DNA for the CDR3: TGTGCCAGTAGTAGGGGAGGGGACCCCCAAGAGACCCAGTACTTC.

V gene TRBV5-1 combines with J gene TRBJ2-1; 12 bases are shared with TRBD2. Germline lookup yields CDR1 SGHRS and CDR2 YFSETQ. Trimming removed 0 bases from V and 8 bases from J; junction bases left unmatched: 3. The CDR3 consists of 15 residues. The CDR3 DNA reads as TGCGCCAGCAGCTTGGGACTAGCGGGAGTGGATGAGCAGTTCTTC. It specifies CASSLGLAGVDEQFF.

This clone was observed a few times. This chain joins TRBV7-6 and TRBJ2-1; no firm D call. The CDR3 covers 14 residues. Germline V gives CDR1 SGHVS, CDR2 FNYEAQ. V lost 1 base and J lost 1, with 5 bases in between. The CDR3: CASSLEPSYNEQFF. CDR3 nucleotide sequence: TGTGCCAGCAGCTTAGAGCCTTCCTACAATGAGCAGTTCTTC.

In its sample, this clone was seen a few times. The V gene is TRBV28, the J gene TRBJ1-5; TRBD1 matches 8 bases. Germline CDR1 MDHEN, CDR2 SYDVKM. V lost 8 bases to trimming and J lost 6 bases; unmatched junction nucleotides: 24. CDR3 length equals 19 residues. This CDR3 reads CASSPPLGRQGKGGQPQHF. The CDR3 DNA follows: TGTGCCAGCTCCCCGCCCCTCGGGCGACAGGGGAAGGGAGGTCAGCCCCAGCATTTT.

This chain links TRBV2 with TRBJ2-3; a possible D gene is TRBD2 (6 bases). The CDR3 sequence is 11 residues long. V lost 9 bases and J 3 bases, leaving 7 bases between the germline ends. Germline CDR1 SNHLY, CDR2 FYNNEI. In nucleotides, the CDR3 is TGTGCCAGGGGACTGACAGATACGCAGTATTTT. Its protein product is CARGLTDTQYF.

The V gene is TRBV5-1, the J gene TRBJ1-4; no firm D call. The CDR3 has 14 residues. CDR1 is SGHRS, CDR2 YFSETQ, per germline. Deletions cut 3 bases from V and 8 bases from J, with 14 bases between. For the CDR3, the DNA is TGCGCCAGCAGCTCAGGCGCGGCGCGGGAAAAACTGTTTTTT. As protein: CASSSGAAREKLFF. The full variable domain, rest sourced from reference TRBV5-1 and TRBJ1-4, is KAGVTQTPRYLIKTRGQQVTLSCSPISGHRSVSWYQQTPGQGLQFLFEYFSETQRNKGNFPGRFSGRQFSNSRSEMNVSTLELGDSALYLCASSSGAAREKLFFGSGTQLSVL.

This clone has a single count. This chain uses TRBV2 with TRBJ1-3; tentative D call: TRBD1 (5 bases). The CDR3 totals 15 residues. Deletions cut 2 bases from V and 3 bases from J, with 11 bases between. In germline, CDR1 is SNHLY, CDR2 FYNNEI. The CDR3 protein is CASSEWQGRGNTIYF. The CDR3 region has the DNA TGTGCCAGCAGTGAATGGCAGGGACGTGGAAACACCATATATTTT.

This clone appeared a single time. The J gene is TRBJ2-3, the V gene TRBV19, with D maybe TRBD1 (6 bases). CDR1 LNHDA and CDR2 SQIVND come from the germline V gene (reference sequence). The germline V and J ends were trimmed by 4 bases and 0 bases, with 11 bases remaining between them. The CDR3 consists of 15 residues. The DNA of the CDR3 is TGTGCCAGTAGTACCCGACAGGCGAGCACAGATACGCAGTATTTT. Translated: CASSTRQASTDTQYF.

The chain links TRBV27 to TRBJ1-5, with unresolved D. Trimming shortened V by 2 bases and J by 6 bases, and 11 bases separated the two germline ends. The CDR3 is made up of 14 amino acids. The germline gives CDR1 MNHEY, CDR2 SMNVEV (reference sequence). DNA of the CDR3: TGTGCCAGCAGTTTAGTCGGGGTATCTCAGCCCCAGCATTTT. This encodes CASSLVGVSQPQHF.

V usage is TRBV5-1 and J usage is TRBJ2-2; D gene unclear. The CDR3 consists of 12 residues. Germline V gene data show CDR1 as SGHRS and CDR2 as YFSETQ. V was cut by 0 bases and J by 3 bases, with 0 bases left in between. The CDR3 sequence: CASSLDTGELFF. The CDR3 nucleotides read TGCGCCAGCAGCTTGGACACCGGGGAGCTGTTTTTT.

CDR3: CATSLRGTEAFF. The CDR3 DNA reads TGTGCCACCAGCTTGAGGGGGACTGAAGCTTTCTTT. The V and J genes are TRBV15 and TRBJ1-1; D is perhaps TRBD1 (6 bases). Looked up from germline, CDR1 is LNHNV and CDR2 is YYDKDF (reference sequence). With 5 bases removed from V and 5 bases from J, the gap between germline ends came to 9 bases. CDR3 size: 12 residues. Variable domain in full (rest from reference TRBV15 and TRBJ1-1): DAMVIQNPRYQVTQFGKPVTLSCSQTLNHNVMYWYQQKSSQAPKLLFHYYDKDFNNEADTPDNFQSRRPNTSFCFLDIRSPGLGDTAMYLCATSLRGTEAFFGQGTRLTVV.

This clone was seen just once. The V and J genes are TRBV30 and TRBJ1-1, with no clear D. Germline lookup yields CDR1 GTSNPN and CDR2 SVGIG (reference sequence). V shed 5 bases and J shed 0 bases, with 7 bases lying between them. The CDR3 is made up of 12 amino acids. The CDR3 is CAWGPLNTEAFF. Written as DNA, the CDR3 is TGTGCCTGGGGACCCTTGAACACTGAAGCTTTCTTT. The whole variable domain, filled in from reference TRBV30 and TRBJ1-1, reads SQTIHQWPATLVQPVGSPLSLECTVEGTSNPNLYWYRQAAGRGLQLLFYSVGIGQISSEVPQNLSASRPQDRQFILSSKKLLLSDSGFYLCAWGPLNTEAFFGQGTRLTVV.

This chain connects TRBV7-3 to TRBJ2-1, with TRBD2 matching 9 bases. The trim removed 4 bases at V and 10 bases at J, leaving 8 bases unmatched. Germline CDR1 is SGHTA and CDR2 is FQGTGA. This CDR3 is built from 14 residues. The CDR3 region has the DNA TGTGCCAGCAGCTCGTCGGGACTAGCAGGGGAGCAGTTCTTC. This sequence encodes CASSSSGLAGEQFF.

The CDR3 DNA sequence: TGCAGCGTGCTTGGGGCGGGGGCCTACAATGAGCAGTTCTTC. Amino acids: CSVLGAGAYNEQFF. This chain joins TRBV29-1 and TRBJ2-1, with 7 bases fitting TRBD2. Looked up from germline, CDR1 is SQVTM and CDR2 is ANQGSEA. The CDR3 loop spans 14 amino acids. V trimming: 6 bases; J trimming: 2 bases; junction bases outside the gene matches: 7.

The rearrangement uses TRBV4-1 and TRBJ1-3; TRBD1 matches 7 bases. Trimming cost V 4 bases and J 8 bases; bases outside gene matches: 8. The germline CDR1 and CDR2 sequences are MGHRA and YSYEKL. The CDR3 runs to 14 residues. The CDR3 is CASSLQGEPDTIYF. CDR3 DNA sequence: TGCGCCAGCAGCCTCCAGGGGGAACCGGACACCATATATTTT.

Here the CDR3 DNA reads TGTGCCAGCAGCTTAGATTCTAGCCTCTCGAACACCGGGGAGCTGTTTTTT. This codes for CASSLDSSLSNTGELFF. This chain joins TRBV7-6 and TRBJ2-2; tentatively, D is TRBD2 (5 bases). Germline CDR1 is SGHVS and CDR2 is FNYEAQ. This CDR3 is built from 17 residues. Trimming removed 1 base at V and 0 bases at J, with 12 bases between.

This clone was picked up a small number of times. The chain is built from TRBV20-1 and TRBJ1-1; weak D call: TRBD1 (5 bases). CDR3 length: 11 residues. Germline CDR1 and CDR2: DFQATT and SNEGSKA (reference sequence). The CDR3 nucleotides read TGCAGAGCCCGGGGGGACACTGAAGCTTTCTTT. Translation: CRARGDTEAFF.

The rearrangement links TRBV29-1 to TRBJ1-1; no firm D call. Germline loops: CDR1 SQVTM, CDR2 ANQGSEA. The CDR3 extends over 12 amino acids. Trimming left V 3 bases short and J 4 bases short, with 9 bases between. CDR3 nucleotide sequence: TGCAGCGTTGAGCTCTGGAGCACTGAAGCTTTCTTT. The encoded protein is CSVELWSTEAFF.

The V and J genes are TRBV29-1 and TRBJ1-1; TRBD1 aligns across 9 bases. The CDR3 covers 14 residues. Germline CDR1 and CDR2: SQVTM and ANQGSEA. V was pared by 6 bases and J by 8 bases, with 13 bases of the junction left unmatched. The CDR3 here is CSVDPGTGKAEAFF. In nucleotides, the CDR3 is TGCAGCGTCGACCCCGGGACAGGGAAAGCCGAAGCTTTCTTT. The full variable domain, in which reference TRBV29-1 and TRBJ1-1 provide the parts outside the CDR3, is SAVISQKPSRDICQRGTSLTIQCQVDSQVTMMFWYRQQPGQSLTLIATANQGSEATYESGFVIDKFPISRPNLTFSTLTVSNMSPEDSSIYLCSVDPGTGKAEAFFGQGTRLTVV.

This clone was recorded once. The V call is TRBV4-1, the J call TRBJ2-5, with D perhaps TRBD2 (5 bases). The CDR3 extends over 15 amino acids. V lost 0 bases and J lost 1, with 9 bases in between. Germline V CDR1 and CDR2: MGHRA, YSYEKL. CDR3 residues: CASSQDSGIQETQYF. The CDR3 coding sequence is TGCGCCAGCAGCCAAGATTCCGGGATCCAAGAGACCCAGTACTTC.

The chain recombines TRBV28 with TRBJ1-1; 9 bases fit TRBD1. The CDR3 is made up of 15 amino acids. J gave up 1 base and V 4 bases, and 4 bases lay outside the gene matches. The V gene's germline CDR1 is MDHEN and CDR2 SYDVKM. The CDR3 nucleotides are TGTGCCAGCAGTTCCCCGACAGGGGGGAACACTGAAGCTTTCTTT. Translation: CASSSPTGGNTEAFF.

V gene TRBV7-9 combines with J gene TRBJ1-1, with D perhaps TRBD1 (5 bases). The V gene lost 5 bases and the J gene lost 4 bases, with 17 bases spanning the gap. The CDR3 has 15 amino acids. Germline V CDR1 and CDR2: SEHNR, FQNEAQ (reference sequence). This CDR3 reads CASSIRRVKGTEAFF. DNA for the CDR3: TGTGCCAGCAGCATTCGCAGGGTAAAAGGCACTGAAGCTTTCTTT.

The chain combines TRBV5-1 with TRBJ1-3, with D hard to call. CDR3 size: 13 residues. V was pared by 1 base and J by 3 bases, with 5 bases between. Germline V gene sequence: CDR1 SGHRS, CDR2 YFSETQ. This CDR3 is CASSLFLGNTIYF. As DNA, the CDR3 is TGCGCCAGCAGCTTGTTCCTTGGAAACACCATATATTTT.

The chain joins TRBV2 to TRBJ1-1; no clear D. V was pared by 6 bases and J by 1 base, with 12 bases between. This CDR3 is built from 14 residues. The germline V gene has CDR1 SNHLY and CDR2 FYNNEI. This CDR3 is CASSQDGQNTEAFF. The CDR3 coding sequence is TGTGCCAGCAGCCAGGACGGTCAGAACACTGAAGCTTTCTTT. Complete variable domain (other parts from reference TRBV2 and TRBJ1-1): EPEVTQTPSHQVTQMGQEVILRCVPISNHLYFYWYRQILGQKVEFLVSFYNNEISEKSEIFDDQFSVERPDGSNFTLKIRSTKLEDSAMYFCASSQDGQNTEAFFGQGTRLTVV.

V and J are TRBV27 and TRBJ2-1; D may be TRBD2 (5 bases). Trimming took off 5 bases at V and 4 bases at J, with 15 bases between the two ends. Germline V CDR1 and CDR2: MNHEY, SMNVEV (reference sequence). The CDR3 has 15 amino acids. The CDR3 loop is CASSTRTRRYNEQFF. CDR3 coding DNA: TGTGCCAGCAGTACCCGTACTAGGAGGTACAATGAGCAGTTCTTC.

This clone was seen a few times. This chain links TRBV2 with TRBJ1-6; D not resolved. Germline loops: CDR1 SNHLY, CDR2 FYNNEI. Trimming cost V 6 bases and J 7 bases, with 10 bases left between them. The CDR3 runs 13 residues. The DNA for the CDR3 is TGTGCCAGCAGGAGGGATGCCAATTCACCCCTCCACTTT. Its protein is CASRRDANSPLHF.

V is TRBV28 and J is TRBJ2-5; 7 nucleotides align to TRBD1. Looked up from germline, CDR1 is MDHEN and CDR2 is SYDVKM. This CDR3 is 14 amino acids long. The V and J ends lost 6 bases and 1 base, in that order; junction bases with no gene match: 5. The CDR3 sequence is CASRQGSAQETQYF. DNA of the CDR3: TGTGCCAGCAGACAGGGGAGTGCCCAAGAGACCCAGTACTTC.

The chain has TRBV6-1 and TRBJ2-2; no reliable D call. This CDR3 region has 14 residues. V dropped 8 bases and J dropped 0 bases, with 10 bases sitting between them. The V gene's germline CDR1 is MNHNS and CDR2 SASEGT. The CDR3 DNA reads TGTGCCAGCCAGATGGCGGCGAACACCGGGGAGCTGTTTTTT. It specifies CASQMAANTGELFF.